These 20 T cell receptor beta chains came from one sample sequenced in a study of T cell changes during pregnancy in multiple sclerosis. Sequencing was performed with immunoSEQ multiplex PCR; in TCRdb, only in-frame clones are kept and a portion is missing. The repertoire has 130,000 or so clones, 80% to 95% of them found once; the top ten carry approximately 6.3%. Sequenced here: peripheral blood, sampled before pregnancy. The receptors derive from a female donor with multiple sclerosis, enrolled in a pregnancy study.

The chain links TRBV7-2 to TRBJ1-2; D not certain. Germline V CDR1 and CDR2: SGHTA, FQGNSA. V was shortened by 5 bases and J by 5 bases, with 12 bases between the two germline ends. The CDR3 contains 13 residues. The DNA for the CDR3 is TGTGCCAGCAGCCCGAGAGGCGGATATGGCTACACCTTC. Its translation is CASSPRGGYGYTF.

The chain joins TRBV30 to TRBJ2-3, with 14 bases fitting TRBD2. With 3 bases clipped from V and 3 bases from J, the junction kept 5 bases outside the gene matches. The CDR3 consists of 16 residues. Germline V gene lookup returns CDR1 GTSNPN and CDR2 SVGIG (reference sequence). As DNA, the CDR3 is TGTGCCTGGAGCGCCAGACTAGCGGGAGGGACAGATACGCAGTATTTT. It is translated as CAWSARLAGGTDTQYF.

The chain employs TRBV27 and TRBJ2-5; TRBD1 is a possible D gene (6 bases). V dropped 2 bases and J dropped 5 bases, with 12 bases sitting between them. From germline, CDR1 is MNHEY and CDR2 SMNVEV (reference sequence). The CDR3 covers 14 residues. The CDR3 loop is CASSLRGQGETQYF. In nucleotides, the CDR3 is TGTGCCAGCAGTTTACGGGGTCAGGGGGAGACCCAGTACTTC.

For this clone: Additional DNA sequences in this sample encode the identical CDR3. The V gene is TRBV9, the J gene TRBJ1-4; 8 nucleotides line up with TRBD1. V was clipped by 0 bases and J by 5 bases; unmatched bases: 3. Germline V gene sequence: CDR1 SGDLS, CDR2 YYNGEE. The CDR3 is 15 residues long. CDR3 in DNA: TGTGCCAGCAGCGTAGGAGGGACAGGCAATGAAAAACTGTTTTTT. Translation: CASSVGGTGNEKLFF.

This clone was picked up one time. This sequence joins TRBV5-1 and TRBJ1-2, with D maybe TRBD1 (5 bases). Germline V gene data show CDR1 as SGHRS and CDR2 as YFSETQ. The V and J ends lost 3 bases and 4 bases respectively, with 10 bases between them. The CDR3 consists of 13 residues. The CDR3, as DNA: TGCGCCAGCAGCTCCGGGACTTTCTATGGCTACACCTTC. The encoded protein is CASSSGTFYGYTF. Filled out from reference TRBV5-1 and TRBJ1-2, the complete variable domain reads KAGVTQTPRYLIKTRGQQVTLSCSPISGHRSVSWYQQTPGQGLQFLFEYFSETQRNKGNFPGRFSGRQFSNSRSEMNVSTLELGDSALYLCASSSGTFYGYTFGSGTRLTVV.

The sample holds one count of this clone. At one end, the junction sequence differs from germline, possibly due to a read error. J is TRBJ2-7 and V is TRBV6-1; 7 positions match TRBD1. Germline values: CDR1 MNHNS, CDR2 SASEGT. CDR3 size: 15 residues. The CDR3 loop is CASTEEQGKFHEQYF. The CDR3 DNA sequence: TGTGCCAGCACTGAAGAACAGGGGAAGTTCCACGAGCAGTACTTC.

The V call is TRBV27, the J call TRBJ1-2; 7 bases are a match to TRBD1. With V trimmed by 4 bases and J by 3 bases, 8 bases remained unmatched. Germline V gene sequence: CDR1 MNHEY, CDR2 SMNVEV (reference sequence). The CDR3 is made up of 15 amino acids. The chain's CDR3 is CASSSTGPGYYGYTF. The CDR3 nucleotides are TGTGCCAGCAGTTCGACAGGGCCGGGGTACTATGGCTACACCTTC.

The chain employs TRBV6-1 and TRBJ2-7; 8 positions match TRBD2. The CDR3 is 15 amino acids. Germline CDR1 and CDR2: MNHNS and SASEGT. V dropped 5 bases and J dropped 3; count of bases not matched to a gene: 9. CDR3 bases: TGTGCCAGCAGTTCCCTTAGCGGGGCGATCTACGAGCAGTACTTC. Translation gives CASSSLSGAIYEQYF.

This clone was picked up one time. V is TRBV18 and J is TRBJ2-1, with D possibly being TRBD2 (6 bases). The CDR3 totals 14 residues. The V end was cut by 3 bases, the J end by 2 bases, with 8 bases between. Germline assignment: CDR1 KGHSH and CDR2 LQKENI. The DNA of the CDR3 is TGTGCCAGCTCACCCAGGGAGGCCTACAATGAGCAGTTCTTC. It yields the protein CASSPREAYNEQFF.

This clone was recorded only once. This chain joins TRBV6-5 and TRBJ2-7; possible D gene TRBD1, 6 bases. This CDR3 contains 15 residues. CDR1 and CDR2 (germline): MNHEY, SVGAGI. Trimming removed 6 bases from V and 7 bases from J, with 22 bases in between. The CDR3 bases are TGTGCCAGCAGCTTCGTGTCGGTGGGGGCAGAAGAGCAGTACTTC. Encoded protein: CASSFVSVGAEEQYF.

The chain joins TRBV21-1 to TRBJ1-5. TRBV21-1 is designated a pseudogene. The CDR3 spans 10 residues. The CDR3, as DNA: TGTGCCAGCAGCCTAAGGCCCCAGCATTTT. This encodes CASSLRPQHF.

In DNA form, the CDR3 reads TGTGCCAGCAGCTCCAGGGTTACCGGGGAGCTGTTTTTT. Its translation is CASSSRVTGELFF. The J gene is TRBJ2-2, the V gene TRBV7-8; perhaps TRBD1 as D (5 bases). Per germline, CDR1 SGHVS and CDR2 FQNEAQ. The CDR3 spans 13 residues. V lost 4 bases to trimming and J lost 5 bases, with 8 bases between them.

V and J are TRBV2 and TRBJ1-4; tentatively, D is TRBD1 (6 bases). Trimming left V 2 bases short and J 0 bases short, with 10 bases between. The germline gives CDR1 SNHLY, CDR2 FYNNEI. The CDR3 contains 16 residues. This CDR3 reads CASSERGGATNEKLFF. The CDR3 nucleotides are TGTGCCAGCAGTGAAAGGGGGGGAGCAACTAATGAAAAACTGTTTTTT.

Only one count was recorded for this clone. This rearrangement joins TRBV6-6 to TRBJ1-2, with D tentatively TRBD1 (6 bases). CDR1 is MNHNY, CDR2 SVGAGI, per germline (reference sequence). The CDR3 consists of 15 residues. Trimming pared 4 bases from V and 0 bases from J, leaving 12 bases between. Here the CDR3 reads CASSSETGANYGYTF. CDR3 coding DNA: TGTGCCAGCAGTTCCGAGACAGGAGCTAACTATGGCTACACCTTC.

Here the CDR3 DNA reads TGTGCCAGCAGAGCAGGACCTCAGGGGGATGAGCAGTTCTTC. It is translated as CASRAGPQGDEQFF. V is TRBV9 and J is TRBJ2-1, with 7 bases that match TRBD1. Germline loops: CDR1 SGDLS, CDR2 YYNGEE. V trimming: 5 bases; J trimming: 8 bases; junction bases outside the gene matches: 10. The CDR3 is made up of 14 amino acids.

The rearrangement links TRBV9 to TRBJ2-2; 9 nucleotides align to TRBD1. CDR1 is SGDLS and CDR2 is YYNGEE in the germline V gene. The CDR3 has 15 residues. The ends lost 4 bases at V and 4 bases at J; junction bases unmatched: 5. In nucleotides, the CDR3 is TGTGCCAGCAGCCCACAGGGGGCGGGCACCGGGGAGCTGTTTTTT. Protein product: CASSPQGAGTGELFF.

This chain links TRBV29-1 with TRBJ1-4, with TRBD1 identical over 7 bases. Trimming at V came to 2 bases and at J to 8 bases, leaving 2 bases not matched to a gene. The CDR3 loop spans 12 amino acids. Germline values: CDR1 SQVTM, CDR2 ANQGSEA. CDR3 residues: CSVELDREKLFF. CDR3 DNA: TGCAGCGTTGAACTGGACAGGGAAAAACTGTTTTTT.

The chain is built from TRBV11-1 and TRBJ1-1; unclear D gene. V lost 5 bases to trimming and J lost 1 base, with 8 bases between them. The CDR3 is made up of 13 amino acids. The V gene's germline CDR1 is SGHAT and CDR2 FQDESV (reference sequence). DNA of the CDR3: TGTGCCAGCAGCAAGGGAGAGAACACTGAAGCTTTCTTT. The encoded protein is CASSKGENTEAFF.

The chain uses TRBV6-1 and TRBJ2-2; D perhaps matches TRBD1 (6 bases). CDR1 and CDR2 (germline): MNHNS, SASEGT. CDR3 length equals 12 residues. V was clipped by 7 bases and J by 6 bases, with 9 bases between them. CDR3 DNA sequence: TGTGCCAGCACTAAGGGGGCCGGGGAGCTGTTTTTT. It yields the protein CASTKGAGELFF.

This chain links TRBV21-1 with TRBJ1-5. TRBV21-1 represents a pseudogene. The CDR3 loop spans 15 amino acids. As DNA, the CDR3 is TGTGCCAGCAGCAAAGGGGAAACGGGAGATCAGCCCCAGCATTTT. Translation gives CASSKGETGDQPQHF.